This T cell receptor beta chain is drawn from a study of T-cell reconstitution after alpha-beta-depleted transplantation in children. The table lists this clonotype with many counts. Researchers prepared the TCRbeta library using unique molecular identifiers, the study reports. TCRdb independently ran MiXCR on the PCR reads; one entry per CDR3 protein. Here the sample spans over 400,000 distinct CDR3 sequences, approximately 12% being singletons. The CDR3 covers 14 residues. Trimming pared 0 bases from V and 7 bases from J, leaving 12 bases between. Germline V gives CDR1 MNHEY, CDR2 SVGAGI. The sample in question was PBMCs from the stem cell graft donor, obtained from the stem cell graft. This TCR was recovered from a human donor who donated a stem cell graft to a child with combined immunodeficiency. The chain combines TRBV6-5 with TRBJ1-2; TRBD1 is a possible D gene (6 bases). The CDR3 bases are TGTGCCAGCAGTTACTCTAGGGGGATCAGTGGCTACACCTTC. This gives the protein CASSYSRGISGYTF.